This T cell receptor (beta chain) was retrieved from a study of T cell repertoires in cytomegalovirus infection. Study summary: The public TCR beta signatures pointed to both CMV infection and matching HLA type. Study-wide results and limits: The ex vivo response showed dominance by HLA-C-restricted CMV-specific TCR beta clonotypes. CMV carriers with the relevant HLA were identified by cumulative public TCR beta family frequency.

With respect to this clonotype: What it recognizes is unknown.

Trimming cost V 5 bases and J 6 bases, with 7 bases left between them. Germline V gives CDR1 LNHNV, CDR2 YYDKDF (reference sequence). The CDR3 has 11 residues. TCRdb independently ran MiXCR on the reads; one entry per CDR3 protein. The data show roughly 500,000 distinct CDR3 sequences, approximately 11% seen once. The origin of this receptor is a human donor in good health (CMV status not recorded). Some clones in this sample may be carry-over from other donors' samples. The chain has TRBV15 and TRBJ1-2; maybe TRBD1 (5 bases). Sequencing used PBMCs. The CDR3, as DNA: TGTGCCACCAGCCGAGGGGATGGCTACACCTTC. As protein: CATSRGDGYTF.